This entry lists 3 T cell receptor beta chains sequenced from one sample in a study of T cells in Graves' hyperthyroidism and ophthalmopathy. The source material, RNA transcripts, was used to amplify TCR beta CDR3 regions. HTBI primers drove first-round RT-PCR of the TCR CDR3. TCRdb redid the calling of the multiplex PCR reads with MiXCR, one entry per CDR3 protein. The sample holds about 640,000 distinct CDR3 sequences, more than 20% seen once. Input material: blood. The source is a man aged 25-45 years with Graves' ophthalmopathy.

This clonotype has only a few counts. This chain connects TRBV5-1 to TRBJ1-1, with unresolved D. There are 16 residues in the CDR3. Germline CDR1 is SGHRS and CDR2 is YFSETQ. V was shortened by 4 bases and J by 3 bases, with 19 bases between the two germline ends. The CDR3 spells CASSPRTGFRHTEAFF. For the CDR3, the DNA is TGCGCCAGCAGCCCAAGAACGGGTTTCAGGCACACTGAAGCTTTCTTT.

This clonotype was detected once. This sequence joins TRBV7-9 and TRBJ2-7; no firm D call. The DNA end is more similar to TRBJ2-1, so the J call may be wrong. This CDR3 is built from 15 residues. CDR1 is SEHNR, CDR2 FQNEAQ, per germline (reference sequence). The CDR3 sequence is CASSLVGHNSYEQFF. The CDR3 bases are TGTGCCAGCAGCTTAGTGGGCCACAACTCCTACGAGCAGTTCTTC.

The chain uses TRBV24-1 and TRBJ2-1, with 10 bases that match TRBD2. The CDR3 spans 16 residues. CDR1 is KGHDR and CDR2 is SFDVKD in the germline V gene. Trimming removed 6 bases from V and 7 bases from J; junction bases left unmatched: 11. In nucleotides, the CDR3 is TGTGCCACCAGTCTTTCCGGGACTAGCGCGGGGAATGAGCAGTTCTTC. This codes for CATSLSGTSAGNEQFF.